The source of this TCR beta chain is a study of cytomegalovirus exposure and HLA in healthy donors. The germline CDR1 and CDR2 sequences are MNHEY and SVGAGI. CDR3 size: 15 residues. V lost 2 bases, J lost 4 bases, and 13 bases lay in between. PCR used 60 Vbeta primers and 13 Jbeta primers. Measured with immunoSEQ multiplex PCR; TCRdb has only the in-frame clones, and not every one. The data hold 70,000 to 95,000 clones, with around 79% observed a single time. This receptor was obtained from a woman in her thirties or forties in good health and CMV-seropositive. The sample was PBMCs. V and J are TRBV6-5 and TRBJ2-3, with D possibly TRBD1 on 6 matching bases. DNA of the CDR3: TGTGCCAGCAGTTACCGAGGAGACAGGTCAGATACGCAGTATTTT. Amino acid sequence: CASSYRGDRSDTQYF.